These 28 T cell receptor beta chains originate from one sample sequenced in a study of patients and donors after allogeneic stem cell transplantation. MiXCR, applied by TCRdb to the RT-PCR reads, yields one record per CDR3 protein. The sample contains about a million distinct CDR3 sequences, about 20% of which appear only once. The sequencing sample was made of blood, either unsorted or a sorted T cell fraction (not recorded which). Source of these receptors: a human donor who was either an allogeneic HSCT recipient or a stem cell or donor lymphocyte infusion donor (not recorded which). It is not recorded whose cells these are; they may come from a transplant donor.

The chain links TRBV5-6 to TRBJ2-1; D might be TRBD1 (5 bases). Germline loops: CDR1 SGHDT, CDR2 YYEEEE. This CDR3 spans 17 amino acids. CDR3 nucleotide sequence: TGTGCAACCCGCCCCTGGGGCGCTTCTAGCTCCTACAATGAGCAGTTCTTC. It codes for CATRPWGASSSYNEQFF. Supplemented by reference TRBV5-6 and TRBJ2-1, the full variable domain reads DAGVTQSPTHLIKTRGQQVTLRCSPKSGHDTVSWYQQALGQGPQFIFQYYEEEERQRGNFPDRFSGHQFPNYSSELNVNALLLGDSALYLCATRPWGASSSYNEQFFGPGTRLTVL.

This sequence joins TRBV3-1 and TRBJ2-7; no firm D call. V was clipped by 3 bases and J by 7 bases, with 13 bases between them. Per germline, CDR1 LGHDT and CDR2 YNNKEL (reference sequence). There are 13 residues in the CDR3. CDR3 sequence: CASSQSRAEEQYF. The CDR3 DNA follows: TGTGCCAGCAGCCAGTCGCGAGCCGAGGAGCAGTACTTC.

This clonotype was seen a handful of times. The chain is built from TRBV20-1 and TRBJ2-1; 7 bases map to TRBD2. Germline CDR1 DFQATT, CDR2 SNEGSKA (reference sequence). The CDR3 runs 15 residues. The V segment lost 1 base and the J segment 2 bases; nucleotides outside the gene matches: 5. The CDR3 coding sequence is TGCAGTGCTAGAGGGGTAGCGGGCCCCTACAATGAGCAGTTCTTC. Amino acid sequence: CSARGVAGPYNEQFF.

This rearrangement joins TRBV21-1 to TRBJ2-7. TRBV21-1 is given as a pseudogene. CDR3 length: 17 residues. The CDR3 spells CASSKGVRSGSSYEQYF. DNA for the CDR3: TGTGCCAGCAGCAAAGGTGTTAGGAGCGGGAGCTCCTACGAGCAGTACTTC.

The chain links TRBV19 to TRBJ1-5; 8 nucleotides align to TRBD1. The CDR3 sequence is 16 residues long. The germline gives CDR1 LNHDA, CDR2 SQIVND (reference sequence). V lost 5 bases and J lost 6; bases outside the gene matches: 12. Here the CDR3 reads CASSFRDRSSGQPQHF. The CDR3 DNA sequence: TGTGCCAGTAGTTTCAGGGACAGGTCAAGCGGTCAGCCCCAGCATTTT.

The genes are TRBV7-9 and TRBJ2-3; D is unclear. CDR1 and CDR2 from the germline V gene are SEHNR and FQNEAQ (reference sequence). This CDR3 has 15 residues. The V end was cut by 0 bases, the J end by 2 bases, with 9 bases between. CDR3 DNA sequence: TGTGCCAGCAGCTTAGCATCCAAACCCACAGATACGCAGTATTTT. Residues: CASSLASKPTDTQYF.

The rearrangement uses TRBV6-5 and TRBJ2-3; 11 bases match TRBD2. Looked up from germline, CDR1 is MNHEY and CDR2 is SVGAGI. The J segment lost 6 bases and the V segment lost 2 bases, leaving 7 bases of the junction unmatched. There are 16 residues in the CDR3. The chain's CDR3 is CASSYDLAGGPDTQYF. The CDR3 DNA sequence: TGTGCCAGCAGTTACGATCTAGCGGGGGGCCCCGATACGCAGTATTTT.

The CDR3 here is CASSVGGKGSYEQYF. The CDR3 DNA reads as TGTGCCAGCAGCGTAGGCGGGAAAGGGTCCTACGAGCAGTACTTC. The chain is built from TRBV9 and TRBJ2-7; possible D gene TRBD2, 6 bases. Trimming left V 0 bases short and J 1 base short, with 11 bases between. Germline-derived CDR1 and CDR2 are SGDLS and YYNGEE. This CDR3 contains 15 residues.

The chain carries TRBV6-2 or TRBV6-3 and TRBJ2-1; a weak D match, TRBD2 (7 bases). V lost 6 bases, J lost 1 base, and 22 bases lay in between. CDR3 length: 18 residues. Germline assignment: CDR1 MNHEY and CDR2 SVGEGT. The CDR3 spells CASSPTRGEGGSYNEQFF. In DNA form, the CDR3 reads TGTGCCAGCAGCCCGACTAGGGGGGAGGGTGGGTCCTACAATGAGCAGTTCTTC.

This clonotype was observed a few times. The CDR3 bases are TGTGCCAGCAGTTTGAGACAGGGACAAGGCTACACCTTC. This gives the protein CASSLRQGQGYTF. The rearrangement joins TRBV6-5 to TRBJ1-2; TRBD1 matches 7 bases. V was pared by 4 bases and J by 8 bases, with 7 bases of the junction left unmatched. CDR1 is MNHEY and CDR2 is SVGAGI in the germline V gene. There are 13 residues in the CDR3.

The chain employs TRBV3-1 and TRBJ2-1; 8 bases are shared with TRBD1. With 3 bases clipped from V and 4 bases from J, the junction kept 5 bases outside the gene matches. Germline CDR1 reads LGHDT; CDR2 reads YNNKEL (reference sequence). The CDR3 length is 15 residues. Written as DNA, the CDR3 is TGTGCCAGCAGCCATAGACAGGGGTGGTACAATGAGCAGTTCTTC. Amino acid sequence: CASSHRQGWYNEQFF.

The gene calls are TRBV4-3 and TRBJ1-2; unclear D gene. CDR1 and CDR2 (germline): LGHNA, YSLEER. V was pared by 1 base and J by 4 bases, with 10 bases between. This CDR3 region has 14 residues. The chain's CDR3 is CASSQGGQTYGYTF. The CDR3, as DNA: TGCGCCAGCAGCCAAGGAGGTCAGACCTATGGCTACACCTTC.

This clonotype has only one observation. This sequence joins TRBV7-2 and TRBJ2-7; 9 bases agree with TRBD2. Germline V lookup: CDR1 SGHTA, CDR2 FQGNSA. V lost 3 bases, J lost 5 bases, and 5 bases stayed unmatched. There are 14 residues in the CDR3. Here the CDR3 DNA reads TGTGCCAGCAGCTTTAGCGGGAGCATCCACGAGCAGTACTTC. This gives the protein CASSFSGSIHEQYF.

This clonotype appeared a few times. The V call is TRBV20-1, the J call TRBJ2-2, with D possibly called TRBD1 or TRBD2 (6 bases each). The V end was cut by 5 bases, the J end by 4 bases, with 20 bases between. Germline values: CDR1 DFQATT, CDR2 SNEGSKA (reference sequence). This CDR3 is 16 amino acids long. The CDR3 nucleotides are TGCAGTGCTCCCCGCCCTAGCCCGGGGGCCACCGGGGAGCTGTTTTTT. Its protein is CSAPRPSPGATGELFF.

The V and J genes are TRBV6-1 and TRBJ2-1, with 12 bases matching TRBD2. J was trimmed by 8 bases and V by 6 bases; bases with no gene match: 8. The CDR3 loop spans 15 amino acids. Germline assignment: CDR1 MNHNS and CDR2 SASEGT. CDR3 sequence reads: CASSRTSGEIHEQFF. The CDR3 bases are TGTGCCAGCAGCCGGACTAGCGGGGAAATTCATGAGCAGTTCTTC.

The chain employs TRBV7-2 and TRBJ2-2; maybe TRBD1 (7 bases). The CDR3 extends over 13 amino acids. Germline V gene data show CDR1 as SGHTA and CDR2 as FQGNSA. CDR3 region: CAFRAGGPGELFF. The CDR3 region has the DNA TGTGCGTTCCGGGCAGGGGGGCCCGGGGAGCTGTTTTTT.

This clonotype was observed a few times. The chain carries TRBV6-2 or TRBV6-3 and TRBJ1-4, with D possibly being TRBD1 (6 bases). CDR3 size: 14 residues. The germline gives CDR1 MNHEY, CDR2 SVGEGT. The germline V and J ends were trimmed by 5 bases and 1 base, with 8 bases remaining between them. CDR3 sequence (DNA): TGTGCCAGCAGTGAACAGGGAACTAATGAAAAACTGTTTTTT. Protein sequence: CASSEQGTNEKLFF.

This clonotype has a handful of counts. This rearrangement joins TRBV5-1 to TRBJ1-6, with TRBD1 matching over 11 bases. Trimming took 4 bases from V and 7 from J; bases not matched to a gene: 7. The V gene's germline CDR1 is SGHRS and CDR2 YFSETQ. CDR3 size: 16 residues. In nucleotides, the CDR3 is TGCGCCAGCAGCGTGGACAGGGGGCGGTTCAATTCACCCCTCCACTTT. Translated, it gives CASSVDRGRFNSPLHF.

This clonotype was counted only a few times. This chain uses TRBV15 with TRBJ1-1, with D maybe TRBD1 (5 bases). This CDR3 region has 13 residues. V was clipped by 4 bases and J by 5 bases, with 11 bases between them. Germline V gene lookup returns CDR1 LNHNV and CDR2 YYDKDF (reference sequence). CDR3 in amino acids: CATSNRWGTEAFF. CDR3 DNA sequence: TGTGCCACCAGCAATCGGTGGGGGACTGAAGCTTTCTTT.

This clonotype was seen more than once but under ten times. The chain couples TRBV7-9 to TRBJ2-1; 11 nucleotides align to TRBD2. Germline assignment: CDR1 SEHNR and CDR2 FQNEAQ (reference sequence). The CDR3 runs to 12 residues. J gave up 15 bases and V 1 base, and 2 bases lay outside the gene matches. CDR3: CASSLVGTSGFF. CDR3 DNA: TGTGCCAGCAGCTTAGTTGGGACTAGCGGGTTCTTC.

The rearrangement joins TRBV7-8 to TRBJ2-4; the D gene could be TRBD1 or TRBD2 (5 bases each). Between the trimmed V and J ends, which lost 1 base and 15 bases, there was a span of 22 bases. Per germline, CDR1 SGHVS and CDR2 FQNEAQ. The CDR3 sequence is 15 residues long. CDR3 protein: CASSLVLRDAPPGYF. The CDR3 DNA is TGTGCCAGCAGCTTAGTTCTTCGGGACGCCCCCCCGGGGTACTTC.

This clonotype was recorded a few times. V usage is TRBV4-2 and J usage is TRBJ2-3; D is possibly TRBD2 (5 bases). CDR1 and CDR2 from the germline V gene are LGHNA and YNFKEQ. Between the trimmed V and J ends, which lost 0 bases and 4 bases, there was a span of 11 bases. CDR3 length: 15 residues. CDR3 protein: CASSQEEAGADTQYF. Here the CDR3 DNA reads TGTGCCAGCAGCCAAGAGGAGGCTGGGGCAGATACGCAGTATTTT.

This clonotype was recorded many times. The V call is TRBV10-3, the J call TRBJ1-5, with D perhaps matching TRBD1 (5 bases). Looked up from germline, CDR1 is ENHRY and CDR2 is SYGVKD. V dropped 8 bases and J dropped 5 bases, with 16 bases sitting between them. The CDR3 totals 14 residues. Here the CDR3 DNA reads TGTGCCATCTCCCTTGGGGGGGAGTATCAGCCCCAGCATTTT. As protein: CAISLGGEYQPQHF.

This clonotype was observed many times. This chain uses TRBV20-1 with TRBJ1-2; D is possibly TRBD1 (6 bases). The V end was cut by 0 bases, the J end by 7 bases, with 15 bases between. This CDR3 contains 14 residues. Germline V gene data show CDR1 as DFQATT and CDR2 as SNEGSKA (reference sequence). CDR3 DNA: TGCAGTGCTAGAGATGCGGGTCAGGGGTTTGGCTACACCTTC. Encoded protein: CSARDAGQGFGYTF.

The rearrangement links TRBV3-1 to TRBJ1-2; D perhaps matches TRBD1 (6 bases). This CDR3 has 16 amino acids. Per germline, CDR1 LGHDT and CDR2 YNNKEL (reference sequence). The V end lost 0 bases, the J end lost 4 bases, and 15 bases lay between the germline ends. CDR3 coding DNA: TGTGCCAGCAGCCAAGATCCGAGGGGGAGTCGCTATGGCTACACCTTC. Translating it yields CASSQDPRGSRYGYTF.

This clonotype came up many times. This chain connects TRBV12-3 or TRBV12-4 to TRBJ1-1; D remains unclear. The CDR3 sequence is 16 residues long. V was cut by 5 bases and J by 2 bases, with 18 bases left in between. This CDR3 is CASSQEAWRRNTEAFF. In nucleotides, the CDR3 is TGTGCCAGCAGTCAAGAGGCCTGGAGGAGAAACACTGAAGCTTTCTTT.

This clonotype appeared a few times. In DNA form, the CDR3 reads TGCGCCAGCAGCTTGGAAGACCCGAACCACAATGAGCAGTTCTTC. Translating gives CASSLEDPNHNEQFF. V is TRBV5-1 and J is TRBJ2-1, with D unresolved. V was shortened by 0 bases and J by 5 bases, with 12 bases between the two germline ends. The germline CDR1 and CDR2 sequences are SGHRS and YFSETQ. This CDR3 has 15 residues.

This clonotype was seen more than once but under ten times. The rearrangement joins TRBV7-2 to TRBJ2-7, with TRBD1 matching over 8 bases. Germline V gene lookup returns CDR1 SGHTA and CDR2 FQGNSA. The length of the CDR3 is 15 residues. J gave up 0 bases and V 4 bases, and 5 bases lay outside the gene matches. The CDR3 DNA is TGTGCCAGCAGCTCACGGACAGGGCACTCCTACGAGCAGTACTTC. This translates into CASSSRTGHSYEQYF.